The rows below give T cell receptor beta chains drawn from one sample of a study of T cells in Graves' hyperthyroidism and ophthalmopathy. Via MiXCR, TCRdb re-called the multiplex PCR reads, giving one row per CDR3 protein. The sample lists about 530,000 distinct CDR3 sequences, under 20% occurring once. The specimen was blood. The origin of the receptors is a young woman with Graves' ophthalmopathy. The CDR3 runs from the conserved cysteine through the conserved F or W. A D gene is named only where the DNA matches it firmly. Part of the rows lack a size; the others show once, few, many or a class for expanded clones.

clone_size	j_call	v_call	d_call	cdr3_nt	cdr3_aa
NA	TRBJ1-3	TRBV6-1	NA	TGTGCCAGCAGTCGCCCGGGAGGCTCTGGAAACACCATATATTTT	CASSRPGGSGNTIYF
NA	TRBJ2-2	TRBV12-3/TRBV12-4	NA	TGTGCCAGCAGTTACTCCGGAAACCTGGACACCGGGGAGCTGTTTTTT	CASSYSGNLDTGELFF
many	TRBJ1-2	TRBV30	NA	TGTGCCTGGATTACCCCAGGGATCCCAAACTATGGCTACACCTTC	CAWITPGIPNYGYTF
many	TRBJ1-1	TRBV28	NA	TGTGCCAGCAGCCCAGACAGTAATGAAGCTTTCTTT	CASSPDSNEAFF
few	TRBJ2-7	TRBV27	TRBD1	TGTGCCAGCAGTACCCAACCGGGACAGTGGAGCTCCTACGAGCAGTACTTC	CASSTQPGQWSSYEQYF
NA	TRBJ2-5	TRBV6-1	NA	TGTGCCAGCAGTGAGCGGATCCAAGAGACCCAGTACTTC	CASSERIQETQYF
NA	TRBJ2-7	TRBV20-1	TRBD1	TGCAGTGCTAGGGCCCCGGGACAGGGGGGTGTCGAGCAGTACTTC	CSARAPGQGGVEQYF
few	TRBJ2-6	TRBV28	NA	TGTGCCAGCAGTTTAAGTGGACACATCTCTGGGGCCAACGTCCTGACTTTC	CASSLSGHISGANVLTF
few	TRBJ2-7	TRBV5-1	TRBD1	TGCGCCAGCAGACGGGACAGGGTCTACGAGCAGTACTTC	CASRRDRVYEQYF
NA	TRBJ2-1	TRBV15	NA	TGTGCCACCAGCAGAGAGGGACGGCGCGATGAGCAGTTCTTC	CATSREGRRDEQFF
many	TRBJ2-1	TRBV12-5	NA	TGTGCTAGTGGTCCTGGGTATAGCGGCTACAATGAGCAGTTCTTC	CASGPGYSGYNEQFF
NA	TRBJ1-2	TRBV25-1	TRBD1	TGTGCCAGCAGCGAGGGGACAGGGTTGGGCTACACCTTC	CASSEGTGLGYTF
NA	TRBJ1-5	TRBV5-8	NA	TGTGCCAGCAGCTTGGGGGGGGGGCAGAAGCCCCAGCATTTT	CASSLGGGQKPQHF
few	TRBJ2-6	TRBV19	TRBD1	TGTGCCAGTATCCGGGACAGCCTTTCGACTGGGGCCAACGTCCTGACTTTC	CASIRDSLSTGANVLTF
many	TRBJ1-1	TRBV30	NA	TGTGCCTGGAGTGTACGGAAGGACACTGAAGCTTTCTTT	CAWSVRKDTEAFF
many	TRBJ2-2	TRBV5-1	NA	TGCGCCAGCAGCGTGGGGACTCCCACCGGGGAGCTGTTTTTT	CASSVGTPTGELFF
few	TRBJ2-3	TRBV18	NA	TGTGCCAACTCAAAGGACAGAATAGATACGCAGTATTTT	CANSKDRIDTQYF
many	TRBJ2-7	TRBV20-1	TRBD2	TGCAGTGCTAGCCCCCAGGGTAGCGGGAGCTCCTACGAGCAGTACTTC	CSASPQGSGSSYEQYF
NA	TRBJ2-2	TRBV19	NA	TGTGCCAGTAGTCTCCTGGGGGGGCTGAACACCGGGGAGCTGTTTTTT	CASSLLGGLNTGELFF
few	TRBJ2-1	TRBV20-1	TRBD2	TGCAGTGCTAGAGACCAAGGGACTAGCGGTTACAATGAGCAGTTCTTC	CSARDQGTSGYNEQFF
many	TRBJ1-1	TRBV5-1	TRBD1	TGCGCCAGCAGCTCCCGGGACAGCAACCACACTGAAGCTTTCTTT	CASSSRDSNHTEAFF
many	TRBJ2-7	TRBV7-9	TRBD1	TGTGCCAGCAGCAAAGCGGCCGGACAGGGGAGAAACTACGAGCAGTACTTC	CASSKAAGQGRNYEQYF
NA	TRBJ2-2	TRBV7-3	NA	NA	CASSLFHATPSGPGELFF
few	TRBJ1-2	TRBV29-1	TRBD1	TGCAGCGTTGATAGGCAGGGGGAGGGCTACACCTTC	CSVDRQGEGYTF
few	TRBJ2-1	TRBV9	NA	TGTGCCAGCAGCGTAGGCGGGGGCCAGTCGGGGCAGTTCTTC	CASSVGGGQSGQFF
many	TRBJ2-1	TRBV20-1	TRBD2	TGCAGTGCTAGAGAGGGTGGCGGGGGATCCTACAATGAGCAGTTCTTC	CSAREGGGGSYNEQFF
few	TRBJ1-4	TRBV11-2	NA	TGTGCCAGCAGCCCATATATCAGGGCAGCAAAACTGTTTTTT	CASSPYIRAAKLFF
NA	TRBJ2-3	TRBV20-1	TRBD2	TGCAGTGCTAGAGATTGGGGGACTAGCGGGACTGGGGATACGCAGTATTTT	CSARDWGTSGTGDTQYF
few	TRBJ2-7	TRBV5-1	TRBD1	TGCGCCAGCAGCTTGGCTTGGACAGGCCCCTACGAGCAGTACTTC	CASSLAWTGPYEQYF
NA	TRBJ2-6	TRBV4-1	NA	TGCGCCAGCAGCCCTTCCCCCACAGGTTCTGGGGCCAACGTCCTGACTTTC	CASSPSPTGSGANVLTF
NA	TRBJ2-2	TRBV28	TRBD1	TGTGCCAGCAGTTTGATTGGGTGGACAGGGGGCTTAGGGGAGCTGTTTTTT	CASSLIGWTGGLGELFF
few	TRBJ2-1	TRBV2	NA	TGTGCCAGCAGTGGAAAGGGGGTGAGGGGTCGGGATCTCTCCTACAATGAGCAGTTCTTC	CASSGKGVRGRDLSYNEQFF
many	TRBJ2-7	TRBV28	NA	TGTGCCAGCAGTTTGCCCCAGGGGGGCGAGCAGTACTTC	CASSLPQGGEQYF
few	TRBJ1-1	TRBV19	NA	TGTGCCAGTAGTATAGTGCGGGGCATGAACACTGAAGCTTTCTTT	CASSIVRGMNTEAFF
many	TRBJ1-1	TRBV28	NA	TGTGCCAGCAGTTTAGGGACAAGGGGAAAGAACACTGAAGCTTTCTTT	CASSLGTRGKNTEAFF
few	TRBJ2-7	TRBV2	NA	TGTGCCAGCAGTGACCTATTGAGGCGCGAGCAGTACTTC	CASSDLLRREQYF